This T cell receptor (beta chain) was documented in a study of cytomegalovirus exposure and HLA in healthy donors. Study at large: The same platform was used for the 100 to 150 validation repertoires and the approximately 670 first-cohort repertoires, a later analysis reported.

Assay used: immunoSEQ multiplex PCR; TCRdb lists only in-frame clones, some missing. Found here are over 200,000 clones, about 86% of them singletons; the top ten hold about 2.7%. V shed 2 bases and J shed 3 bases, with 10 bases lying between them. The CDR3 loop spans 14 amino acids. Per the germline V gene, CDR1 is MNHNS and CDR2 is SASEGT. In the case of this clone: Its antigen remains unidentified.

Overall study results and limits: The classifier was said to identify cytomegalovirus status with high specificity and sensitivity. That first-cohort TCR clusters tended to co-occur in the 90 to 150 validation repertoires was found in a later analysis.

The genes are TRBV6-1 and TRBJ2-5, with D possibly TRBD1 on 5 matching bases. Sequencing used PBMCs. The receptor was derived from a woman aged 18-35 years in good health and CMV-seronegative. The CDR3 here is CASSEIGVEETQYF. The CDR3 DNA reads TGTGCCAGCAGTGAAATAGGGGTAGAAGAGACCCAGTACTTC.